A single sample gave rise to the 26 T cell receptor beta chains below, sequenced in a study of identical twins. TCRdb re-derived calls from the 5' RACE reads in MiXCR, one entry per CDR3 protein. The data hold hundreds of thousands of distinct CDR3 sequences, with 20% to 25% observed a single time. The sample also formed part of further work on T cells expressing NK-cell markers.

Input material: PBMCs. These receptor sequences come from a woman younger than 30 in good health.

This clonotype was counted many times. The junction and the germline gene differ at one end; a read error may be behind it. The chain combines TRBV7-2 with TRBJ2-1, with a weak D call TRBD2 (6 bases). Germline CDR1 and CDR2: SGHTA and FQGNSA. The CDR3 totals 15 residues. In DNA form, the CDR3 reads TGCGCCAGCAGCTTGGAGGGGAGCTCCTACAATGAGCAGTTCTTC. Its translation: CASSLEGSSYNEQFF.

This chain uses TRBV29-1 with TRBJ2-1; 8 nucleotides match TRBD2. This CDR3 has 13 amino acids. J was trimmed by 10 bases and V by 2 bases; bases with no gene match: 7. Germline loops: CDR1 SQVTM, CDR2 ANQGSEA. The CDR3 spells CSVESIAGGEQFF. The CDR3 bases are TGCAGCGTTGAAAGCATCGCGGGGGGAGAGCAGTTCTTC.

V and J are TRBV5-1 and TRBJ1-5; 8 bases are shared with TRBD1. J lost 3 bases, V lost 4 bases, and 6 bases had no gene match. The CDR3 covers 15 residues. Germline-derived CDR1 and CDR2 are SGHRS and YFSETQ. CDR3 nucleotides: TGCGCCAGCAGCCTGACAGGGGTCAACAATCAGCCCCAGCATTTT. The encoded protein is CASSLTGVNNQPQHF.

This clonotype has a count of ten or more. This chain links TRBV6-6 with TRBJ2-7; tentatively, D is TRBD1 (6 bases). Germline loops: CDR1 MNHNY, CDR2 SVGAGI (reference sequence). Trimming stripped 4 bases from V and 7 bases from J, with 14 bases between. The CDR3 is made up of 13 amino acids. The CDR3 DNA sequence: TGTGCCAGCAGTTCCCGTATGAGGGGGGAGCAGTACTTC. As protein: CASSSRMRGEQYF.

The rearrangement links TRBV12-3 or TRBV12-4 to TRBJ1-1; TRBD1 agrees at 10 bases. The CDR3 is made up of 13 amino acids. V was pared by 11 bases and J by 4 bases, with 7 bases of the junction left unmatched. CDR3 nucleotides: TGTGCCGGGGCGGGACAGGGGCGCACTGAAGCTTTCTTT. Translating it yields CAGAGQGRTEAFF.

This clonotype was seen only a few times. This CDR3 is CASSLDGQFHYNEQFF. The CDR3 nucleotides read TGCGCCAGCAGCTTGGACGGGCAGTTCCACTACAATGAGCAGTTCTTC. This chain uses TRBV5-1 with TRBJ2-1; D gene uncertain. The CDR3 is made up of 16 amino acids. CDR1 and CDR2 from the germline V gene are SGHRS and YFSETQ. V gave up 0 bases and J gave up 3 bases, with 13 bases separating them.

The chain has TRBV4-3 and TRBJ2-1; tentatively, D is TRBD1 (5 bases). The CDR3 spans 14 residues. Germline CDR1 is LGHNA and CDR2 is YSLEER. Trimming removed 0 bases at V and 10 bases at J, with 13 bases between. The chain's CDR3 is CASSQEKGMDEQFF. The CDR3 nucleotides read TGCGCCAGCAGCCAAGAAAAGGGGATGGACGAGCAGTTCTTC.

The V call is TRBV20-1, the J call TRBJ1-1, with D hard to call. Per the germline V gene, CDR1 is DFQATT and CDR2 is SNEGSKA (reference sequence). V was clipped by 3 bases and J by 7 bases, with 9 bases between them. This CDR3 is built from 11 residues. CDR3 in DNA: TGCAGTGCTAGGGAGCAATTTGAAGCTTTCTTT. Amino acids: CSAREQFEAFF.

Points on this clonotype: Given a much more abundant clone one base away, this may be a read error. The V call is TRBV6-2 or TRBV6-3, the J call TRBJ2-1; maybe TRBD1 (5 bases). CDR1 is MNHEY, CDR2 SVGEGT, per germline. This CDR3 contains 12 residues. Deletions cut 2 bases from V and 6 bases from J, with 5 bases between. CDR3 in DNA: TGTGCCAGCAGTTACCAGGGCAATGAGCAGTTCTTC. Protein product: CASSYQGNEQFF.

The chain joins TRBV6-1 to TRBJ2-2, with D possibly matching TRBD1 (8 bases). The germline CDR1 and CDR2 sequences are MNHNS and SASEGT. CDR3 length equals 17 residues. With 7 bases removed from V and 5 bases from J, the gap between germline ends came to 23 bases. Here the CDR3 DNA reads TGTGCCAGCACCCTCAGGGGGCCAGGGGGGGGTACCGGGGAGCTGTTTTTT. Amino acids: CASTLRGPGGGTGELFF.

This chain joins TRBV7-2 and TRBJ2-5; perhaps TRBD1 as D (6 bases). V was pared by 1 base and J by 4 bases, with 13 bases between. Germline V CDR1 and CDR2: SGHTA, FQGNSA. This CDR3 has 15 residues. The CDR3 spells CASSLGNLDRETQYF. The CDR3 coding sequence is TGTGCCAGCAGCTTAGGTAACTTGGACAGAGAGACCCAGTACTTC.

This clonotype occurred many times. This rearrangement joins TRBV29-1 to TRBJ1-1; D call uncertain. This CDR3 spans 13 amino acids. CDR1 SQVTM and CDR2 ANQGSEA come from the germline V gene. Trimming shortened V by 3 bases and J by 1 base, and 9 bases separated the two germline ends. CDR3 in amino acids: CSVEGGKNTEAFF. As DNA, the CDR3 is TGCAGCGTTGAGGGAGGGAAGAACACTGAAGCTTTCTTT.

The rearrangement joins TRBV20-1 to TRBJ2-3; 8 bases align to TRBD2. From germline, CDR1 is DFQATT and CDR2 SNEGSKA (reference sequence). Trimming cost V 5 bases and J 5 bases; bases outside gene matches: 12. The CDR3 is made up of 15 amino acids. The CDR3 nucleotides read TGCAGTGCTCCACAGTCCGGGAGGGCGCAAGATACGCAGTATTTT. It specifies CSAPQSGRAQDTQYF.

The chain carries TRBV6-1 and TRBJ2-1; TRBD1 might be the D (8 bases). CDR1 and CDR2 from the germline V gene are MNHNS and SASEGT. The CDR3 length is 16 residues. Trimming removed 6 bases from V and 9 bases from J, with 24 bases in between. CDR3 DNA: TGTGCCAGCAGGAAGATCAGGGGGCAGGGGGGGGGTGAGCAGTTCTTC. This codes for CASRKIRGQGGGEQFF.

The chain uses TRBV18 and TRBJ2-2; no firm D call. The V end lost 1 base, the J end lost 4 bases, and 13 bases lay between the germline ends. CDR1 is KGHSH, CDR2 LQKENI, per germline. This CDR3 region has 16 residues. The CDR3 DNA follows: TGTGCCAGCTCACCACAAAGCGTACTATCCACCGGGGAGCTGTTTTTT. Translated, it gives CASSPQSVLSTGELFF.

The chain carries TRBV5-1 and TRBJ2-3, with 8 bases that match TRBD2. Germline V gives CDR1 SGHRS, CDR2 YFSETQ. The junction had 9 bases not matched to a gene; V was cut back by 7 bases and J by 5 bases. The CDR3 runs to 14 residues. CDR3 coding DNA: TGCGCCAGCGGGGCGGGAGGAAATGGAGATACGCAGTATTTT. Amino acids: CASGAGGNGDTQYF.

This clonotype was counted between two and nine times. The chain combines TRBV20-1 with TRBJ2-1, with TRBD2 matching 10 bases. The CDR3 runs 14 residues. Germline V gene data show CDR1 as DFQATT and CDR2 as SNEGSKA (reference sequence). The trim removed 5 bases at V and 8 bases at J, leaving 9 bases unmatched. The CDR3 reads CSAHLAGVPHEQFF. CDR3 nucleotides: TGCAGTGCTCACCTAGCGGGAGTCCCCCATGAGCAGTTCTTC.

The sample holds many counts of this clonotype. V and J are TRBV7-9 and TRBJ2-3; TRBD2 matches at 8 bases. Germline CDR1 SEHNR, CDR2 FQNEAQ (reference sequence). The V gene end was trimmed by 1 base and the J gene end by 6 bases; junction bases not matched to a gene: 3. The CDR3 contains 14 residues. The CDR3, as DNA: TGTGCCAGCAGCTTAGGAGCGGGGGAGGATACGCAGTATTTT. As protein: CASSLGAGEDTQYF.

In its sample, this clonotype was seen many times. This sequence joins TRBV20-1 and TRBJ1-6; D gene unclear. The CDR3 sequence is 16 residues long. Germline V gene lookup returns CDR1 DFQATT and CDR2 SNEGSKA (reference sequence). The V gene lost 6 bases and the J gene lost 7 bases, with 22 bases spanning the gap. The CDR3 DNA reads as TGCAGTGCCGTAAAGTCTCCAGCAGGTTGGAATTCACCCCTCCACTTT. Amino acid sequence: CSAVKSPAGWNSPLHF.

The chain is built from TRBV5-5 and TRBJ2-7, with D possibly matching TRBD2 (5 bases). Germline V gene data show CDR1 as SGHKS and CDR2 as YYEKEE (reference sequence). The ends were cut back, 0 bases at V and 4 bases at J, with 11 bases in the middle. There are 14 residues in the CDR3. This chain's CDR3 is CASSLETRGYEQYF. The CDR3 nucleotides are TGTGCCAGCAGCTTGGAAACCCGGGGATACGAGCAGTACTTC.

This clonotype appeared a few times. The chain employs TRBV20-1 and TRBJ2-4; possibly TRBD2 for D (6 bases). V lost 3 bases to trimming and J lost 3 bases, with 12 bases between them. The germline gives CDR1 DFQATT, CDR2 SNEGSKA (reference sequence). The CDR3 sequence is 14 residues long. The CDR3: CSARRRRGKNIQYF. The CDR3 DNA reads TGCAGTGCTAGGCGGAGGAGGGGCAAAAACATTCAGTACTTC.

This clonotype came up a few times. This CDR3 is CASSYGTREQYF. The CDR3 nucleotides are TGTGCCAGCAGTTACGGGACTCGGGAGCAGTACTTC. The chain has TRBV6-5 and TRBJ2-7, with TRBD2 as a possible D gene (6 bases). Per the germline V gene, CDR1 is MNHEY and CDR2 is SVGAGI. V was cut by 2 bases and J by 7 bases, with 9 bases left in between. The CDR3 runs 12 residues.

This clonotype was picked up a small number of times. The chain combines TRBV29-1 with TRBJ1-1, with D uncertain. The CDR3 is 13 residues long. Per the germline V gene, CDR1 is SQVTM and CDR2 is ANQGSEA. Trimming removed 4 bases from V and 2 bases from J, with 11 bases in between. The DNA for the CDR3 is TGCAGCGTTGTCGTTGCCAGTAACACTGAAGCTTTCTTT. This encodes CSVVVASNTEAFF.

This clonotype occurred a few times. This chain connects TRBV4-3 to TRBJ2-1, with TRBD2 matching 11 bases. The CDR3 is 18 amino acids. Germline V gene lookup returns CDR1 LGHNA and CDR2 YSLEER. Trimming cost V 0 bases and J 5 bases; bases outside gene matches: 9. The CDR3 coding sequence is TGCGCCAGCAGCCAAGATTTCGGGGGACTAGCGGTACACAATGAGCAGTTCTTC. Translated: CASSQDFGGLAVHNEQFF.

The genes are TRBV5-1 and TRBJ2-5, with D perhaps TRBD2 (5 bases). CDR1 is SGHRS and CDR2 is YFSETQ in the germline V gene. The CDR3 totals 16 residues. V was trimmed by 1 base and J by 3 bases, leaving 16 bases between them. CDR3 in amino acids: CASSLPRERIEETQYF. The DNA for the CDR3 is TGCGCCAGCAGCTTGCCCCGGGAACGGATAGAAGAGACCCAGTACTTC.

This clonotype came up a few times. This rearrangement joins TRBV12-3 or TRBV12-4 to TRBJ1-1; D remains ambiguous. V dropped 5 bases and J dropped 3 bases, with 10 bases sitting between them. This CDR3 has 13 amino acids. Here the CDR3 DNA reads TGTGCCAGCAGTCCCCGGGCTTACACTGAAGCTTTCTTT. This encodes CASSPRAYTEAFF.